Below are 24 T cell receptor beta chains sequenced from a single sample in a study of cytomegalovirus exposure and HLA in healthy donors. The PCR contained 60 Vbeta and 13 Jbeta primers. Produced via immunoSEQ multiplex PCR; TCRdb's table is partial and in-frame only. The data show about 130,000 clones, approximately 79% seen once. Sample: PBMCs. These receptors were taken from a man younger than 35 in good health and CMV-seropositive.

The chain recombines TRBV6-5 with TRBJ1-2; 7 nucleotides align to TRBD1. Germline CDR1 and CDR2: MNHEY and SVGAGI. The V gene end was trimmed by 7 bases and the J gene end by 4 bases; junction bases not matched to a gene: 12. The CDR3 is 15 residues long. CDR3 amino acids: CASTNTGTASYGYTF. CDR3 coding DNA: TGTGCCAGCACTAACACGGGGACAGCGAGCTATGGCTACACCTTC.

This clone was observed a few times. This chain uses TRBV11-2 with TRBJ2-5; 12 positions match TRBD1. The J call is doubtful: the DNA matches TRBJ2-7 better. The CDR3 is 15 amino acids. Per germline, CDR1 SGHAT and CDR2 FQNNGV. The CDR3 here is CASSRGTGGSYEQYF. CDR3 DNA sequence: TGTGCCAGCAGCCGCGGGACAGGGGGCAGCTACGAGCAGTACTTC.

The chain is built from TRBV4-1 and TRBJ2-5, with 12 bases that match TRBD2. The length of the CDR3 is 18 residues. Germline V lookup: CDR1 MGHRA, CDR2 YSYEKL. Germline trimming cut 4 bases from V and 2 bases from J; bases unmatched to any gene: 11. The DNA of the CDR3 is TGCGCCAGCAGCCCGCGACTAGCGGGAGCGCAATCTCAAGAGACCCAGTACTTC. Translating it yields CASSPRLAGAQSQETQYF.

V usage is TRBV5-1 and J usage is TRBJ2-7; TRBD1 matches at 7 bases. The length of the CDR3 is 14 residues. Germline V lookup: CDR1 SGHRS, CDR2 YFSETQ. V lost 0 bases to trimming and J lost 1 base; unmatched junction nucleotides: 1. The CDR3 region is CASSLGDSSYEQYF. In DNA form, the CDR3 reads TGCGCCAGCAGCTTGGGGGACAGTTCCTACGAGCAGTACTTC.

The sample holds a few counts of this clone. V gene TRBV6-6 combines with J gene TRBJ1-4; 8 bases map to TRBD1. Germline V lookup: CDR1 MNHNY, CDR2 SVGAGI (reference sequence). Trimming took 2 bases from V and 4 from J; bases not matched to a gene: 3. This CDR3 has 15 amino acids. The CDR3 bases are TGTGCCAGCAGTTACCAGGGGGCGGGTAATGAAAAACTGTTTTTT. It encodes CASSYQGAGNEKLFF.

V and J are TRBV30 and TRBJ1-2; D perhaps matches TRBD1 (5 bases). Germline CDR1 GTSNPN, CDR2 SVGIG (reference sequence). CDR3 length equals 11 residues. V was shortened by 7 bases and J by 4 bases, with 10 bases between the two germline ends. The chain's CDR3 is CASTGPYGYTF. CDR3 DNA sequence: TGTGCCTCCACAGGTCCCTATGGCTACACCTTC.

The chain uses TRBV5-1 and TRBJ1-1; the match to TRBD1 covers 9 bases. Germline CDR1 SGHRS, CDR2 YFSETQ. The V and J ends lost 5 bases and 4 bases, in that order; junction bases with no gene match: 6. The CDR3 spans 14 residues. The CDR3 DNA sequence: TGCGCCAGCAGGGGGGGGACAGGGATCACTGAAGCTTTCTTT. Protein: CASRGGTGITEAFF.

This clone has just one count. The chain joins TRBV13 to TRBJ1-1; D not certain. The CDR3 is made up of 12 amino acids. Looked up from germline, CDR1 is PRHDT and CDR2 is FYEKMQ (reference sequence). V lost 5 bases, J lost 5 bases, and 9 bases lay in between. The CDR3 loop reads CASSPGNTEAFF. CDR3 DNA sequence: TGTGCCAGCAGCCCCGGTAATACTGAAGCTTTCTTT.

A note on this clone: The junction departs from germline at one end; a sequencing error may be responsible. The chain has TRBV6-1 and TRBJ1-2, with a weak D call TRBD1 (6 bases). In germline, CDR1 is MNHNS, CDR2 SASEGT. The length of the CDR3 is 15 residues. The CDR3 protein is CASSGGAGAHYGHTF. The CDR3 DNA reads as TGTGCCAGCAGTGGCGGGGCGGGGGCGCACTATGGCCACACCTTC.

The V and J genes are TRBV28 and TRBJ2-1, with 11 nucleotides matching TRBD1. Germline lookup yields CDR1 MDHEN and CDR2 SYDVKM. The CDR3 totals 16 residues. The V segment lost 9 bases and the J segment 5 bases; nucleotides outside the gene matches: 12. The CDR3 sequence is CASFTYGQGAHNEQFF. Here the CDR3 DNA reads TGTGCCAGTTTCACCTATGGACAGGGGGCCCACAATGAGCAGTTCTTC.

The chain links TRBV11-2 to TRBJ2-3; no definite D call. The ends were cut back, 0 bases at V and 13 bases at J, with 11 bases in the middle. The CDR3 spans 12 residues. Germline V CDR1 and CDR2: SGHAT, FQNNGV. The CDR3 DNA is TGTGCCAGCAGCTTAGATTTGCGAGCCAAGTATTTT. This sequence encodes CASSLDLRAKYF.

This rearrangement joins TRBV27 to TRBJ2-7, with 8 bases lining up with TRBD2. The CDR3 has 18 amino acids. Germline CDR1 is MNHEY and CDR2 is SMNVEV (reference sequence). V shed 5 bases, J shed 2 bases, and the junction held 17 bases outside the gene matches. CDR3 nucleotide sequence: TGTGCCAGCAGTCCCCAGTGGACGGGCGGGGGGCAAACCTACGAGCAGTACTTC. Protein product: CASSPQWTGGGQTYEQYF.

V and J are TRBV5-5 and TRBJ1-5; D is possibly TRBD1 (6 bases). Germline loops: CDR1 SGHKS, CDR2 YYEKEE (reference sequence). Trimming removed 4 bases from V and 7 bases from J, with 15 bases in between. This CDR3 region has 14 residues. The CDR3 nucleotides are TGTGCCAGCAGCCGGGACAATTGGGAGCAGCCCCAGCATTTT. Translation: CASSRDNWEQPQHF.

This rearrangement joins TRBV6-6 to TRBJ1-1; D remains unclear. The germline gives CDR1 MNHNY, CDR2 SVGAGI (reference sequence). Trimming took 7 bases from V and 5 from J, leaving 14 bases between them. The CDR3 sequence is 13 residues long. CDR3 sequence (DNA): TGTGCCAGCACCCGATCCCGGGGAACTGAAGCTTTCTTT. Its translation is CASTRSRGTEAFF.

This clone appeared a single time. The chain carries TRBV7-2 and TRBJ1-1; D call uncertain. V lost 5 bases and J 4 bases, leaving 11 bases between the germline ends. In germline, CDR1 is SGHTA, CDR2 FQGNSA. The CDR3 sequence is 13 residues long. The CDR3 sequence: CASSPGRATEAFF. In DNA, the CDR3 is TGTGCCAGCAGCCCTGGGAGAGCCACTGAAGCTTTCTTT.

This clone was counted between two and nine times. V usage is TRBV27 and J usage is TRBJ2-7; D is unresolved. The length of the CDR3 is 13 residues. CDR1 MNHEY and CDR2 SMNVEV come from the germline V gene (reference sequence). The ends were cut back, 5 bases at V and 3 bases at J, with 11 bases in the middle. CDR3 coding DNA: TGTGCCAGCAGTCACCCCGAGAGCTACGAGCAGTACTTC. Protein: CASSHPESYEQYF.

The chain has TRBV28 and TRBJ2-5, with D perhaps TRBD1 (5 bases). The CDR3 covers 19 residues. The germline gives CDR1 MDHEN, CDR2 SYDVKM. Trimming pared 2 bases from V and 2 bases from J, leaving 24 bases between. This CDR3 is CASSLTGGRAGPLQETQYF. The CDR3 DNA reads TGTGCCAGCAGTTTAACAGGTGGCAGGGCAGGGCCATTACAAGAGACCCAGTACTTC.

This chain uses TRBV5-1 with TRBJ1-5; weak D call: TRBD1 (6 bases). The CDR3 contains 16 residues. Germline-derived CDR1 and CDR2 are SGHRS and YFSETQ. V shed 0 bases and J shed 0 bases, with 10 bases lying between them. Here the CDR3 DNA reads TGCGCCAGCAGCTTGGGAACAGGGATTAGCAATCAGCCCCAGCATTTT. Residues: CASSLGTGISNQPQHF.

This clone was counted only a few times. The genes are TRBV7-2 and TRBJ1-5, with D perhaps matching TRBD1 (5 bases). V lost 1 base and J lost 1, with 11 bases in between. This CDR3 comprises 16 residues. Germline CDR1 is SGHTA and CDR2 is FQGNSA. CDR3 in DNA: TGTGCCAGCAGCTTAGTCGGGGGATTGAGCAATCAGCCCCAGCATTTT. Protein sequence: CASSLVGGLSNQPQHF.

The rearrangement joins TRBV5-1 to TRBJ1-6; maybe TRBD1 (5 bases). The V gene lost 7 bases and the J gene lost 8 bases, with 16 bases spanning the gap. The germline CDR1 and CDR2 sequences are SGHRS and YFSETQ. The CDR3 loop spans 14 amino acids. The CDR3 DNA reads TGCGCCAGCGCAAAACAGGTTCCCGATTCACCCCTCCACTTT. This gives the protein CASAKQVPDSPLHF.

This chain joins TRBV19 and TRBJ2-1; D remains ambiguous. V lost 1 base to trimming and J lost 9 bases, with 13 bases between them. The CDR3 spans 14 residues. The germline V gene encodes CDR1 LNHDA and CDR2 SQIVND (reference sequence). CDR3 protein: CASSIGDIVSEQFF. Here the CDR3 DNA reads TGTGCCAGTAGTATAGGAGATATAGTGTCTGAGCAGTTCTTC.

This clone was counted between two and nine times. The genes are TRBV14 and TRBJ2-6; D may be TRBD2 (6 bases). V was shortened by 0 bases and J by 4 bases, with 10 bases between the two germline ends. The CDR3 runs 16 residues. Germline-derived CDR1 and CDR2 are SGHDN and FVKESK. The chain's CDR3 is CASSQDPGVGANVLTF. The DNA of the CDR3 is TGTGCCAGCAGCCAAGACCCGGGGGTCGGGGCCAACGTCCTGACTTTC.

This clone showed up just a few times. The chain combines TRBV9 with TRBJ1-1; D uncertain. Germline loops: CDR1 SGDLS, CDR2 YYNGEE. The CDR3 is 11 amino acids. V was cut by 7 bases and J by 5 bases, with 9 bases left in between. The CDR3 here is CASGRGTEAFF. DNA of the CDR3: TGTGCCAGCGGGCGGGGAACTGAAGCTTTCTTT.

CDR3 residues: CASSGASFYNEQFF. In DNA form, the CDR3 reads TGCGCCAGCAGTGGGGCTAGCTTTTACAATGAGCAGTTCTTC. This chain uses TRBV10-2 with TRBJ2-1, with D possibly being TRBD2 (5 bases). The CDR3 has 14 amino acids. Trimming left V 4 bases short and J 4 bases short, with 11 bases between. In germline, CDR1 is WSHSY, CDR2 SAAADI.